This entry describes one T cell receptor beta chain. The CDR3 is 13 residues long. Between the trimmed V and J ends, which lost 5 bases and 0 bases, there was a span of 7 bases. The V gene's germline CDR1 is MNHEY and CDR2 SVGAGI. These data come from a study of blood T cell repertoires in COVID-19. Study information: The samples span acute and convalescent COVID-19 from the United States, Italy and Spain. PBMCs, B-cell-depleted T cells, or T cells provided the cDNA or gDNA that made up the material.

This table comes from immunoSEQ multiplex PCR, and its TCRdb copy is limited to in-frame clones, with some not included. This table has some 82,000 clones, about 86% appearing once. Specimen: peripheral blood. The clonotype originates from a man aged 80 or over with acute or convalescent COVID-19. V gene TRBV6-5 combines with J gene TRBJ1-2, with D perhaps TRBD1 (6 bases). The CDR3 reads CASSRTANYGYTF. DNA for the CDR3: TGTGCCAGCAGTAGGACAGCTAACTATGGCTACACCTTC.